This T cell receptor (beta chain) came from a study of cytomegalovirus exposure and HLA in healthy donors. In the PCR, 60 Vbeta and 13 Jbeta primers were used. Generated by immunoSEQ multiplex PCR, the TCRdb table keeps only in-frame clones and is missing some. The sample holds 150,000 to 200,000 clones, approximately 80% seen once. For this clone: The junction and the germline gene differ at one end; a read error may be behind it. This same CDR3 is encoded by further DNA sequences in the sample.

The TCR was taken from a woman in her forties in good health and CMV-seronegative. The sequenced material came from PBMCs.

CDR3 in amino acids: CASSIISVNTEAFF. CDR3 nucleotides: TGTGCCAGCAGTATTATATCCGTGAACACTGAAGCTTTCTTT. The chain combines TRBV19 with TRBJ1-1; D ambiguous. CDR1 LNHDA and CDR2 SQIVND come from the germline V gene (reference sequence). The CDR3 has 14 amino acids. Complete variable domain (other parts from reference TRBV19 and TRBJ1-1): DGGITQSPKYLFRKEGQNVTLSCEQNLNHDAMYWYRQDPGQGLRLIYYSQIVNDFQKGDIAEGYSVSREKKESFPLTVTSAQKNPTAFYLCASSIISVNTEAFFGQGTRLTVV.